Listed below are T cell receptor beta chains from one sample, sequenced in a study of cytomegalovirus exposure and HLA in healthy donors. The data were produced by immunoSEQ multiplex PCR, yet TCRdb's version contains in-frame clones alone and is incomplete. Of approximately 180,000 clones listed, approximately 85% are singletons. The specimen sequenced was PBMCs. The receptors derive from a woman younger than 35 in good health and CMV-seronegative. Each CDR3 is given with its conserved first and last residue. Fields, in order: J gene, V gene, D gene, CDR3 length, CDR3 protein, CDR3 DNA. The D gene is left open where the match is weak.

TRBJ1-2	TRBV19	TRBD1	16	CASSISDRGLLPGYTF	TGTGCCAGTAGTATTTCAGACAGGGGGCTGCTACCTGGCTACACCTTC
TRBJ1-6	TRBV30	TRBD1	14	CAWSVRDRDSPLHF	TGTGCCTGGAGTGTACGAGACAGGGATTCACCCCTCCACTTT
TRBJ2-7	TRBV27	-	12	CASGGGGYEQYF	TGTGCCAGCGGCGGTGGGGGGTACGAGCAGTACTTC
TRBJ1-4	TRBV6-4	TRBD1	16	CASSDPLQDRDEKLFF	TGTGCCAGCAGTGACCCCCTCCAGGACAGGGATGAAAAACTGTTTTTT
TRBJ2-7	TRBV7-2	-	15	CASSLVGGTVYEQYF	TGTGCCAGCAGCTTAGTCGGCGGGACAGTCTACGAGCAGTACTTC
TRBJ1-2	TRBV19	-	14	CASSIGTASYGYTF	TGTGCCAGTAGTATAGGGACAGCAAGCTATGGCTACACCTTC
TRBJ2-1	TRBV7-2	-	16	CASRARGDSMGGEQFF	TGTGCCAGCAGGGCCCGGGGAGACTCAATGGGCGGTGAGCAGTTCTTC
TRBJ1-2	TRBV2	TRBD1	13	CASSRTGGDGYTF	TGTGCCAGCAGTCGTACAGGGGGAGATGGCTACACCTTC
TRBJ2-1	TRBV27	-	15	CASTQAGVGLNEQFF	TGTGCCAGCACCCAAGCAGGGGTGGGGCTCAATGAGCAGTTCTTC
TRBJ2-3	TRBV5-1	-	16	CASSFWGGGLTDTQYF	TGCGCCAGCAGCTTTTGGGGCGGGGGCCTCACAGATACGCAGTATTTT
TRBJ2-3	TRBV10-3	TRBD2	19	CAISESGTSGEYETDTQYF	TGTGCCATCAGTGAGTCCGGGACTAGCGGGGAGTACGAAACAGATACGCAGTATTTT
TRBJ1-1	TRBV7-9	TRBD1	15	CASSLHQDRGTEAFF	TGTGCCAGCAGCTTACATCAGGACAGGGGCACTGAAGCTTTCTTT
TRBJ2-1	TRBV15	-	15	CATSRDSSSYNEQFF	TGTGCCACCAGCAGAGATAGTTCGTCCTACAATGAGCAGTTCTTC
TRBJ2-7	TRBV19	-	13	CASSIGRSYEQYF	TGTGCCAGTAGTATTGGCAGGTCCTACGAGCAGTACTTC
TRBJ2-7	TRBV14	TRBD2	15	CASSQEREGTYEQYF	TGTGCCAGCAGCCAAGAAAGGGAGGGGACCTACGAGCAGTACTTC
TRBJ2-7	TRBV11-2	-	12	CASSQLPYEQYF	TGTGCCAGCAGCCAACTTCCCTACGAGCAGTACTTC
TRBJ2-6	TRBV11-2	TRBD2	16	CASRVSGGTGANVLTF	TGTGCGTCGAGGGTGAGCGGGGGGACTGGGGCCAACGTCCTGACTTTC
TRBJ2-2	TRBV5-1	TRBD2	19	CASSNLTSGRISNTGELFF	TGCGCCAGCAGCAATTTGACTAGCGGGAGGATCTCGAACACCGGGGAGCTGTTTTTT
TRBJ2-2	TRBV7-2	TRBD2	19	CASSPFGSGRNSNTGELFF	TGTGCCAGCAGCCCCTTTGGGAGCGGGAGGAATTCGAACACCGGGGAGCTGTTTTTT
TRBJ1-4	TRBV6-5	-	15	CASSYSSGQQEKLFF	TGTGCCAGCAGTTACTCTTCTGGACAGCAAGAAAAACTGTTTTTT
TRBJ1-6	TRBV4-2	-	13	CASSQRGGSPLHF	TGTGCCAGCAGCCAAAGAGGGGGTTCACCCCTCCACTTT
TRBJ2-7	TRBV6-1	-	14	CASSPEAGFIEQYF	TGTGCCAGCAGTCCAGAGGCGGGTTTCATCGAGCAGTACTTC
TRBJ2-1	TRBV9	TRBD2	16	CASSSVAGTSYNEQFF	TGTGCCAGCAGCTCGGTAGCGGGGACATCCTACAATGAGCAGTTCTTC
TRBJ2-5	TRBV19	-	14	CASSPRQLMETQYF	TGTGCCAGTAGTCCCAGGCAGTTAATGGAGACCCAGTACTTC
TRBJ2-7	TRBV7-9	-	11	CASSASYEQYF	TGTGCCAGCAGCGCGTCCTACGAGCAGTACTTC